This TCR beta chain was identified during a study of T cell therapy after organ transplantation. Some clones are missing from TCRdb's copy, which holds only in-frame ones; the method was immunoSEQ multiplex PCR. Here the sample spans almost 20,000 clones, around 81% being singletons. Time point noted: 4-8 weeks after completion of therapy. Regarding this clone: Its antigen is currently unknown.

V gave up 0 bases and J gave up 0 bases, with 21 bases separating them. There are 19 residues in the CDR3. This TCR was sampled from a human patient who had received a solid organ transplant and had CMV disease. Some T cells may be the graft donor's. The material was CD8+ T cells from blood, obtained after autologous CMV-specific T cell therapy. J is TRBJ2-7 and V is TRBV23-1; perhaps TRBD1 as D (6 bases). Being an ORF, TRBV23-1 has a function that is uncertain. This CDR3 reads CASSQSKQGRSDFSYEQYF. The CDR3 DNA reads TGCGCCAGCAGTCAATCGAAACAGGGCCGATCGGATTTCTCCTACGAGCAGTACTTC.